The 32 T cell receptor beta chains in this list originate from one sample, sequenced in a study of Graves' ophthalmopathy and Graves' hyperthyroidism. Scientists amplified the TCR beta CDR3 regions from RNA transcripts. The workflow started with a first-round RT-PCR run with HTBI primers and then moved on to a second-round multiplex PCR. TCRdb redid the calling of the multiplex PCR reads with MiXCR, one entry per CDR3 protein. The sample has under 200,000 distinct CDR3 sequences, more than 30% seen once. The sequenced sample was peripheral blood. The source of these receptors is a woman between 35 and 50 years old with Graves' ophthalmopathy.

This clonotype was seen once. The CDR3 here is CASSSHPETQYF. CDR3 bases: TGTGCCAGCAGCTCCCACCCGGAGACCCAGTACTTC. V and J are TRBV11-2 and TRBJ2-5; D unresolved. Trimming took off 4 bases at V and 5 bases at J, with 8 bases between the two ends. Germline V gives CDR1 SGHAT, CDR2 FQNNGV. CDR3 length: 12 amino acids.

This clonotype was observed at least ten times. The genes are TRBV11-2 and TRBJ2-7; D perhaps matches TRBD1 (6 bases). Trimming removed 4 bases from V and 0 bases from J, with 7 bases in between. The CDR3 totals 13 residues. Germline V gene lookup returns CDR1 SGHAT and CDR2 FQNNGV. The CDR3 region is CASSSGASYEQYF. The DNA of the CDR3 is TGTGCCAGCAGCTCAGGGGCCTCCTACGAGCAGTACTTC.

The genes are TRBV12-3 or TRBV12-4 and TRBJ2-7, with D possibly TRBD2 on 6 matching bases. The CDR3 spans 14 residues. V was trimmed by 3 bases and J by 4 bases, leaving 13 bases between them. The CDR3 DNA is TGTGCCAGCAGTTTCGGGGGAACTTTATACGAGCAGTACTTC. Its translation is CASSFGGTLYEQYF.

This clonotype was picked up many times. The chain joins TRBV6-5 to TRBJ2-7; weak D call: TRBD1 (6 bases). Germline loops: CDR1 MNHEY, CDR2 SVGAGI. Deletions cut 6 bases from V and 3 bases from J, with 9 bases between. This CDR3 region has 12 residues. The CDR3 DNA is TGTGCCAGCAGACACAGGGACTACGAGCAGTACTTC. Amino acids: CASRHRDYEQYF.

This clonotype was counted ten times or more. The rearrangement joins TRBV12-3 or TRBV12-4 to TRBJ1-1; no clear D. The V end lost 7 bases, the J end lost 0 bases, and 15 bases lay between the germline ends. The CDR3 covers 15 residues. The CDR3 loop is CASNRLPTMNTEAFF. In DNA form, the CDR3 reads TGTGCCAGCAACCGGTTGCCGACTATGAACACTGAAGCTTTCTTT.

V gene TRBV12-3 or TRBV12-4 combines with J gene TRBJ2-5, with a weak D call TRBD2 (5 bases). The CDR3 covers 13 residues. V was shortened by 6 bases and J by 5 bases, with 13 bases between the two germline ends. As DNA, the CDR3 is TGTGCCAGCAGCCAGGACGGCGGGGAGACCCAGTACTTC. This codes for CASSQDGGETQYF.

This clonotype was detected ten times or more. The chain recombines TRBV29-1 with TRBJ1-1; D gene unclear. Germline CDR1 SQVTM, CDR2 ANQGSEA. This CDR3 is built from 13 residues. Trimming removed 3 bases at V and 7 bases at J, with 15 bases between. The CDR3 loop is CSVDGFGSSEAFF. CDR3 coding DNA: TGCAGCGTTGATGGTTTCGGGTCTAGTGAAGCTTTCTTT.

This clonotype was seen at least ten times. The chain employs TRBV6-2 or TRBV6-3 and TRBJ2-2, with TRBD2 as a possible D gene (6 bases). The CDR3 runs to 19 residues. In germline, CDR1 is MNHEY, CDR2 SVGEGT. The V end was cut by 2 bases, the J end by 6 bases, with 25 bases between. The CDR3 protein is CASSYPSGGGRIRSGELFF. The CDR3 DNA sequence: TGTGCCAGCAGTTACCCATCCGGCGGAGGGAGGATTCGGTCCGGGGAGCTGTTTTTT.

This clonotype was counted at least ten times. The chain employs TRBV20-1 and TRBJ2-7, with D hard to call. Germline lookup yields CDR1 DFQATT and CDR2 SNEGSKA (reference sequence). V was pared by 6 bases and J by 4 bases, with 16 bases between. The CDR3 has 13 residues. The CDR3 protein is CSAEPGLRYEQYF. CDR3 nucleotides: TGCAGTGCCGAACCAGGATTGCGTTACGAGCAGTACTTC.

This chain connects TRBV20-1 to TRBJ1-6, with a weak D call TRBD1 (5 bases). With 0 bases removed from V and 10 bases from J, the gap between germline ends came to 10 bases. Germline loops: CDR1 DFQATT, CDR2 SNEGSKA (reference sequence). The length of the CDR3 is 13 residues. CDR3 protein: CSAREGGWSPLHF. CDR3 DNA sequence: TGCAGTGCTAGAGAGGGGGGGTGGTCACCCCTCCACTTT.

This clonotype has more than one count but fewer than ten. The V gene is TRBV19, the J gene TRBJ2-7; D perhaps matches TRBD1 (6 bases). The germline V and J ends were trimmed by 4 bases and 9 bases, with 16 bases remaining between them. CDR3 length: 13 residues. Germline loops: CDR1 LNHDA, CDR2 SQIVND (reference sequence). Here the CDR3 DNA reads TGTGCCAGTAGTAACAAAAGAGGACAGTTGCAGTACTTC. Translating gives CASSNKRGQLQYF.

The chain's CDR3 is CASIRGENYGYTF. CDR3 sequence (DNA): TGTGCCAGCATTCGGGGGGAGAACTATGGCTACACCTTC. The chain links TRBV28 to TRBJ1-2; maybe TRBD1 (5 bases). The germline V and J ends were trimmed by 7 bases and 2 bases, with 11 bases remaining between them. Germline-derived CDR1 and CDR2 are MDHEN and SYDVKM. The CDR3 totals 13 residues.

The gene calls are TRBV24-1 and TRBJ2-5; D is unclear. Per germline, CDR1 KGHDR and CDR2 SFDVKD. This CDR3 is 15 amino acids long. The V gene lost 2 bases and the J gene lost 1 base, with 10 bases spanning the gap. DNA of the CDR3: TGTGCCACCAGTGATTCAACACGAGTCCAAGAGACCCAGTACTTC. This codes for CATSDSTRVQETQYF.

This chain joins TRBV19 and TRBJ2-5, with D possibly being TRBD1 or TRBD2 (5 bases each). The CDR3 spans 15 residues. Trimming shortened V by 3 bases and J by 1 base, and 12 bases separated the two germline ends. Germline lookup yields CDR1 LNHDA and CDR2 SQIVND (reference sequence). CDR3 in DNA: TGTGCCAGTAGTATTCAGGTCGGGGCCCAAGAGACCCAGTACTTC. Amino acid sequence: CASSIQVGAQETQYF.

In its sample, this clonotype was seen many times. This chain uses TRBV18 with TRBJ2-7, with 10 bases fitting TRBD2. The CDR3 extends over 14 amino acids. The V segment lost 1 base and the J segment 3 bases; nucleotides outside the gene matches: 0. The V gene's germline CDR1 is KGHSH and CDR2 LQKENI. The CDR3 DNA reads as TGTGCCAGCTCACCACAGCGGGGGGGCTACGAGCAGTACTTC. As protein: CASSPQRGGYEQYF.

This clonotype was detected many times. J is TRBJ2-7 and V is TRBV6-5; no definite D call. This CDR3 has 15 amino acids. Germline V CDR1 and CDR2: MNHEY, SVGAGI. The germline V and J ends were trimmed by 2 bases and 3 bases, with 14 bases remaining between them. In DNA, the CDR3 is TGTGCCAGCAGTTACGGGCCCCCGAACTTCTACGAGCAGTACTTC. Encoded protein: CASSYGPPNFYEQYF.

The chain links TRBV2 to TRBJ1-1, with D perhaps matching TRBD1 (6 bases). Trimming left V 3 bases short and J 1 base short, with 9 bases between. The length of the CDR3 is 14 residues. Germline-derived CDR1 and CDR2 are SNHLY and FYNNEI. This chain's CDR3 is CASSDRQENTEAFF. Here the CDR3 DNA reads TGTGCCAGCAGTGACAGACAGGAGAACACTGAAGCTTTCTTT.

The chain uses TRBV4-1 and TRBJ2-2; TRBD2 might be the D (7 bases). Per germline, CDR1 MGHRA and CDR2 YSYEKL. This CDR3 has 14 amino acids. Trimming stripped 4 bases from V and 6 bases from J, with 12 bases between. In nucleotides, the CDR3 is TGCGCCAGCAGCCGACTCGGGGGGCCCGGGGAGCTGTTTTTT. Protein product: CASSRLGGPGELFF.

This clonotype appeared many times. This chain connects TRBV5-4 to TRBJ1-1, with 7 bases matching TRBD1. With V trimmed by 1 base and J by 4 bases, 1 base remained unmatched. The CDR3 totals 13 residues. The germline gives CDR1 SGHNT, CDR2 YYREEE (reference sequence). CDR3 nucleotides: TGTGCCAGCAGCTTGCCAGGGGGCACTGAAGCTTTCTTT. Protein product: CASSLPGGTEAFF. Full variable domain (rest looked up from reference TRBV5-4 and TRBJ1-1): ETGVTQSPTHLIKTRGQQVTLRCSSQSGHNTVSWYQQALGQGPQFIFQYYREEENGRGNFPPRFSGLQFPNYSSELNVNALELDDSALYLCASSLPGGTEAFFGQGTRLTVV.

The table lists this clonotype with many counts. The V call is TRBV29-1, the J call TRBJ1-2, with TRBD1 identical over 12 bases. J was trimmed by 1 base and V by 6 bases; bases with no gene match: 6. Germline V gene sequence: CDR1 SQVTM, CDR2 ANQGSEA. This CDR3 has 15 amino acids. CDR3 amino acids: CSVGTGGKVNYGYTF. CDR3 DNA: TGCAGCGTCGGGACAGGGGGCAAGGTTAACTATGGCTACACCTTC.

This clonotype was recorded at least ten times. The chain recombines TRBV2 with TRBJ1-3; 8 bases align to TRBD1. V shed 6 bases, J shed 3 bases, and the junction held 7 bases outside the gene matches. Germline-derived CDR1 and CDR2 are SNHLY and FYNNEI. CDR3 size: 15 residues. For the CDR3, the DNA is TGTGCCAGCAGAGACAGGGGTTCGTATGGAAACACCATATATTTT. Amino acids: CASRDRGSYGNTIYF.

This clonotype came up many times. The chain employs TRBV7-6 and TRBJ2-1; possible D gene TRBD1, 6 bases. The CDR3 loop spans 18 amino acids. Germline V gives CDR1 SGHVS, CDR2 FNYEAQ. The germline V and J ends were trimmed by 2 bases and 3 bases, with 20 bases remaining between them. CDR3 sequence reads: CASSLRDIRLALYNEQFF. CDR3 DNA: TGTGCCAGCAGCTTAAGGGACATAAGGCTCGCTCTCTACAATGAGCAGTTCTTC.

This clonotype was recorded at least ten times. The DNA of the CDR3 is TGTGCCAGCAACCACAGGGGAACAGATACGCAGTATTTT. This codes for CASNHRGTDTQYF. The genes are TRBV6-5 and TRBJ2-3, with 7 nucleotides matching TRBD1. From germline, CDR1 is MNHEY and CDR2 SVGAGI. The CDR3 loop spans 13 amino acids. Losses at the gene ends were 7 bases for V and 3 bases for J; bases not matched to a gene: 4.

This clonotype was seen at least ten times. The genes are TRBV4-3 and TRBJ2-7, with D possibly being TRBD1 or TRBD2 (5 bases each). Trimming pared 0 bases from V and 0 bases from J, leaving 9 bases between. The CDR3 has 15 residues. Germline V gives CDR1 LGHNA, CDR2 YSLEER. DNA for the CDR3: TGCGCCAGCAGCCAAGAAACGAGGGGCTCCTACGAGCAGTACTTC. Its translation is CASSQETRGSYEQYF.

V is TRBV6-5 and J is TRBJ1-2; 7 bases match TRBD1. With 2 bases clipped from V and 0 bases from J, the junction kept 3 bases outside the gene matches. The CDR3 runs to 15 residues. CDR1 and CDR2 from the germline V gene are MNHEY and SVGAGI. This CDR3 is CASSYGGQSNYGYTF. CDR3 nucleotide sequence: TGTGCCAGCAGTTACGGGGGACAGTCTAACTATGGCTACACCTTC.

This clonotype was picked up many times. This CDR3 reads CASRKDQPQHF. CDR3 in DNA: TGTGCCAGCAGAAAGGATCAGCCCCAGCATTTT. The V gene is TRBV2, the J gene TRBJ1-5; D call uncertain. The CDR3 contains 11 residues. Trimming took off 6 bases at V and 5 bases at J, with 5 bases between the two ends. Germline CDR1 reads SNHLY; CDR2 reads FYNNEI.

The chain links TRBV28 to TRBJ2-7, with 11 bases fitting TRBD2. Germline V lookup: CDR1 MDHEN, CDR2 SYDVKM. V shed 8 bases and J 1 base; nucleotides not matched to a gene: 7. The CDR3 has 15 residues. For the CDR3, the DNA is TGTGCCAGCGAACCGGGACTAGCGGATTCCTACGAGCAGTACTTC. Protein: CASEPGLADSYEQYF.

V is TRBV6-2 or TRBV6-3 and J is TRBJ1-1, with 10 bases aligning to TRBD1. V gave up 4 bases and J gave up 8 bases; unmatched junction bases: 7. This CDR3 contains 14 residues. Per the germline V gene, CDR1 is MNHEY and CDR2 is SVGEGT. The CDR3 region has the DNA TGTGCCAGCAGTTCACCTGACAGGGGGCTCGAAGCTTTCTTT. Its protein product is CASSSPDRGLEAFF.

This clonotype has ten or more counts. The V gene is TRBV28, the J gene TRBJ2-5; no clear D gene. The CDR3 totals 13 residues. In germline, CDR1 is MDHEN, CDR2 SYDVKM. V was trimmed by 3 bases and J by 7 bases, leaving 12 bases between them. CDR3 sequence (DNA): TGTGCCAGCAGTTTGTACCCGGTGGGGACCCAGTACTTC. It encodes CASSLYPVGTQYF. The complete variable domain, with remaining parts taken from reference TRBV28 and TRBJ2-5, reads DVKVTQSSRYLVKRTGEKVFLECVQDMDHENMFWYRQDPGLGLRLIYFSYDVKMKEKGDIPEGYSVSREKKERFSLILESASTNQTSMYLCASSLYPVGTQYFGPGTRLLVL.

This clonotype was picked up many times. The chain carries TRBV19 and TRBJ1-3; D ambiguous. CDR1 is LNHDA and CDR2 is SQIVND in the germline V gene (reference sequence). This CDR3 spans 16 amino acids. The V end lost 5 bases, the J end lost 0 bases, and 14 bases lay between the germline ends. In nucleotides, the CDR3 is TGTGCCAGTAGTGATCAAGGACGGATCTCTGGAAACACCATATATTTT. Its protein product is CASSDQGRISGNTIYF.

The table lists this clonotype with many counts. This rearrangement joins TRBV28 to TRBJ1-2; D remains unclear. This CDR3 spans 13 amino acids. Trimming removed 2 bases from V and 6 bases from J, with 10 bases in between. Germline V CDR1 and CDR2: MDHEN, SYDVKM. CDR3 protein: CASSLQLSHGYTF. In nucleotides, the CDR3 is TGTGCCAGCAGTTTACAATTATCTCATGGCTACACCTTC.

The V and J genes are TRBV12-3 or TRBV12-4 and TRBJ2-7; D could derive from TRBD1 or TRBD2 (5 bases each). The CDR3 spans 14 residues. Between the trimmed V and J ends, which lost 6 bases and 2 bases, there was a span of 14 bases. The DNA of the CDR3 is TGTGCCAGCAGCCCCTCCTGGGGGACCTACGAGCAGTACTTC. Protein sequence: CASSPSWGTYEQYF.